This entry lists 11 T cell receptor beta chains sequenced from one sample in a study of regulatory T cells in long-lasting Graves disease. Indicated time point: newly diagnosed GD, antithyroid drugs for less than 3 months. The TCR library was made from RNA that had been extracted from PBMCs in TRIzol. Sequencing libraries for TCR beta were prepared with iRepertoire HTBI primers and Arm-PCR of CDR3 regions. TCRdb reprocessed the multiplex PCR reads via MiXCR and lists one record per CDR3 protein. The sample has 440,000 or so distinct CDR3 sequences, 16% seen once; the top ten hold approximately 12%. These same data were also listed under a study on T cells in Graves' hyperthyroidism and ophthalmopathy.

Sequenced material: peripheral blood mononuclear cells (PBMCs), taken at new diagnosis, from a patient treated with antithyroid drugs. These receptor sequences come from a woman aged 30 to 39 with Graves disease.

At least ten counts were recorded for this clonotype. V is TRBV6-1 and J is TRBJ2-5, with TRBD1 matching over 7 bases. The J segment lost 5 bases and the V segment lost 10 bases, leaving 10 bases of the junction unmatched. The CDR3 runs to 13 residues. The germline V gene has CDR1 MNHNS and CDR2 SASEGT. The CDR3 loop reads CATLTGVRETQYF. CDR3 bases: TGTGCCACCCTCACAGGGGTGCGCGAGACCCAGTACTTC.

This clonotype was observed many times. The chain links TRBV20-1 to TRBJ2-3; maybe TRBD1 (7 bases). Deletions cut 5 bases from V and 5 bases from J, with 20 bases between. The CDR3 runs to 15 residues. Germline values: CDR1 DFQATT, CDR2 SNEGSKA (reference sequence). As DNA, the CDR3 is TGCAGTGCTGATGAGCCAGGGGGGAAGGAAGATACGCAGTATTTT. Amino acids: CSADEPGGKEDTQYF.

In DNA form, the CDR3 reads TGTGCCAGCAGTTTATTTATGCCCCCTCTAGTTTTACAGGGGGCTGCCGGCCCGGCGGTGCAGTTCTTC. As protein: CASSLFMPPLVLQGAAGPAVQFF. The gene calls are TRBV27 and TRBJ2-1; 9 bases line up with TRBD1. J lost 12 bases, V lost 1 base, and 34 bases had no gene match. The CDR3 covers 23 residues. Germline loops: CDR1 MNHEY, CDR2 SMNVEV (reference sequence).

This clonotype was picked up many times. V usage is TRBV10-3 and J usage is TRBJ2-5; D perhaps matches TRBD1 (6 bases). V lost 6 bases to trimming and J lost 7 bases, with 15 bases between them. CDR3 length equals 13 residues. Germline CDR1 reads ENHRY; CDR2 reads SYGVKD. The CDR3 is CAISLRTTGTQYF. In DNA, the CDR3 is TGTGCCATCAGCCTTAGGACGACAGGGACCCAGTACTTC.

The V and J genes are TRBV11-2 and TRBJ2-3, with D perhaps being TRBD1 or TRBD2 (5 bases each). Trimming took 4 bases from V and 4 from J, leaving 12 bases between them. The CDR3 contains 14 residues. CDR1 and CDR2 from the germline V gene are SGHAT and FQNNGV. CDR3 nucleotides: TGTGCCAGCAGCTCAGGTGGGGGTGCAGATACGCAGTATTTT. It translates to CASSSGGGADTQYF.

This clonotype showed up many times. The J gene is TRBJ2-1, the V gene TRBV6-5; possible D gene TRBD2, 5 bases. Germline V lookup: CDR1 MNHEY, CDR2 SVGAGI. This CDR3 is built from 14 residues. The V end was cut by 0 bases, the J end by 7 bases, with 10 bases between. Here the CDR3 DNA reads TGTGCCAGCAGTTACTCATCTAGCCTGAATGAGCAGTTCTTC. It specifies CASSYSSSLNEQFF.

This sequence joins TRBV12-3 or TRBV12-4 and TRBJ2-1; D is possibly TRBD2 (6 bases). This CDR3 has 12 amino acids. V was pared by 2 bases and J by 10 bases, with 9 bases between. This CDR3 reads CASSLQTREQFF. In nucleotides, the CDR3 is TGTGCCAGCAGTTTACAGACTAGGGAGCAGTTCTTC.

This clonotype appeared a few times. The junction does not match germline at one end; this may be a read error. This sequence joins TRBV5-1 and TRBJ2-2, with 8 bases identical to TRBD2. Germline V gene sequence: CDR1 SGHRS, CDR2 YFSETQ. The CDR3 extends over 16 amino acids. CDR3 nucleotides: TGTGCCAGCAGCGGGGGAAGGAGGGGGGAAACCGGGGAGCTGTTTTTT. It specifies CASSGGRRGETGELFF.

This clonotype occurred many times. V and J are TRBV7-2 and TRBJ2-2, with 13 bases matching TRBD2. CDR1 and CDR2 from the germline V gene are SGHTA and FQGNSA. The CDR3 is made up of 19 amino acids. V trimming: 5 bases; J trimming: 2 bases; junction bases outside the gene matches: 11. The CDR3 sequence is CASSPGLAGVLENTGELFF. CDR3 sequence (DNA): TGTGCCAGCAGCCCCGGACTAGCGGGAGTCCTAGAAAACACCGGGGAGCTGTTTTTT.

This clonotype has ten or more counts. The CDR3 bases are TGTGCCAGCAGCTCAGCTAGCGGGTTTACCTACGAGCAGTACTTC. It is translated as CASSSASGFTYEQYF. The rearrangement uses TRBV7-2 and TRBJ2-7; 8 bases are a match to TRBD2. Germline CDR1 is SGHTA and CDR2 is FQGNSA. With V trimmed by 4 bases and J by 2 bases, 7 bases remained unmatched. The CDR3 covers 15 residues.

The chain combines TRBV15 with TRBJ1-5; D gene uncertain. This CDR3 comprises 15 residues. Germline V gene lookup returns CDR1 LNHNV and CDR2 YYDKDF (reference sequence). V was cut by 6 bases and J by 0 bases, with 12 bases left in between. The CDR3 sequence: CATRETQYSNQPQHF. CDR3 bases: TGTGCCACCAGAGAAACACAGTATAGCAATCAGCCCCAGCATTTT.